This T cell receptor beta chain was sequenced during a study of blood T cell repertoires in COVID-19. Overall study context: T cells, B-cell-depleted T cells, or PBMCs provided the cDNA or gDNA that served as material.

TCRdb's table, derived via immunoSEQ multiplex PCR, lists solely in-frame clones and lacks some. This table has roughly 7,200 clones, roughly 87% appearing once. Germline CDR1 reads MNHEY; CDR2 reads SMNVEV (reference sequence). The V end lost 6 bases, the J end lost 7 bases, and 13 bases lay between the germline ends. This CDR3 is 14 amino acids long. This TCR was sampled from a man between 65 and 85 years old with active COVID-19. This chain connects TRBV27 to TRBJ1-6, with D unclear. The sample was peripheral blood. CDR3 DNA: TGTGCCAGCAGGCGCTCTATGCCCAATTCACCCCTCCACTTT. Amino acid sequence: CASRRSMPNSPLHF.